A selection of T cell receptor beta chains follows, all from one sample in a study of CD8 T cells in Susac syndrome. TCRdb reprocessed the immunoSEQ multiplex PCR reads with MiXCR, giving one entry per CDR3 protein. The repertoire holds about 290,000 distinct CDR3 sequences, with about nine tenths as singletons. The sample taken for sequencing was CD8+ T cells from PBMCs. These receptors all stem from a human donor with multiple sclerosis. The CDR3 runs from the conserved cysteine through the conserved F or W. Fields, in order: D gene, V gene, clone size, J gene, CDR3 DNA, CDR3 protein. D genes are given only for firm matches. Only part of the rows carry a size: once, few, many, or a class if the clone is expanded.

D gene: NA; V gene: TRBV4-3; clone size: NA; J gene: TRBJ2-7; CDR3 DNA: TGCGCCAGCAGCCAAGGTCCCGGGTCCACCTACGAGCAGTACTTC; CDR3 protein: CASSQGPGSTYEQYF
D gene: NA; V gene: TRBV21-1; clone size: NA; J gene: TRBJ1-3; CDR3 DNA: TGTGCCCGAAACACCATATATTTT; CDR3 protein: CARNTIYF
D gene: NA; V gene: TRBV7-9; clone size: NA; J gene: TRBJ1-1; CDR3 DNA: TGTGCCAGCAGCTTAGTAGGACTTCAAACTGAAGCTTTCTTT; CDR3 protein: CASSLVGLQTEAFF
D gene: TRBD2; V gene: TRBV12-3/TRBV12-4; clone size: NA; J gene: TRBJ2-2; CDR3 DNA: TGTGCCAGCAGAATCCTGGCGGGGGGCGCCGGGGAGCTGTTTTTT; CDR3 protein: CASRILAGGAGELFF
D gene: NA; V gene: TRBV28; clone size: NA; J gene: TRBJ2-7; CDR3 DNA: TGTGCCTGTAGGGGGGCCTCCTACGAGCAGTACTTC; CDR3 protein: CACRGASYEQYF
D gene: NA; V gene: TRBV14; clone size: NA; J gene: TRBJ2-7; CDR3 DNA: TGTGCCAGCAGCCAAGATCATTTAGGACCGATTAACGAGCAGTACTTC; CDR3 protein: CASSQDHLGPINEQYF
D gene: NA; V gene: TRBV6-2/TRBV6-3; clone size: NA; J gene: TRBJ2-2; CDR3 DNA: TGTGCCAGCAGTTACGGCTGGGGGGAGCTGTTTTTT; CDR3 protein: CASSYGWGELFF
D gene: NA; V gene: TRBV30; clone size: NA; J gene: TRBJ2-7; CDR3 DNA: TGTGCCTGGAGACCTCAGGGGAACGAGCAGTACTTC; CDR3 protein: CAWRPQGNEQYF
D gene: NA; V gene: TRBV19; clone size: once; J gene: TRBJ2-1; CDR3 DNA: TGTGCCAGTACAAGCGGTGTCAATGAGCAGTTCTTC; CDR3 protein: CASTSGVNEQFF
D gene: TRBD1; V gene: TRBV29-1; clone size: NA; J gene: TRBJ2-3; CDR3 DNA: TGCAGCTCAAGGACAGGGGGCAACCTACACCGCACAGATACGCAGTATTTT; CDR3 protein: CSSRTGGNLHRTDTQYF
D gene: TRBD1; V gene: TRBV24-1; clone size: NA; J gene: TRBJ2-2; CDR3 DNA: TGTGCCACCAGTGGGTACAGGGGTTGGACGGACACCGGGGAGCTGTTTTTT; CDR3 protein: CATSGYRGWTDTGELFF
D gene: TRBD1; V gene: TRBV5-6; clone size: NA; J gene: TRBJ1-4; CDR3 DNA: TGTGCCAGCAGCGGGCCGGGACAGGCGGATGAAAAACTGTTTTTT; CDR3 protein: CASSGPGQADEKLFF
D gene: TRBD2; V gene: TRBV4-2; clone size: NA; J gene: TRBJ2-1; CDR3 DNA: TGTGCCAGCAGCCAAGATTTTCTAGCGGGATCCCATGAGCAGTTCTTC; CDR3 protein: CASSQDFLAGSHEQFF
D gene: TRBD2; V gene: TRBV27; clone size: NA; J gene: TRBJ2-2; CDR3 DNA: TGTGCCAGCAGTCCCGCCGGACTAGCCTTACCAGTAGGGCTGTTTTTT; CDR3 protein: CASSPAGLALPVGLFF